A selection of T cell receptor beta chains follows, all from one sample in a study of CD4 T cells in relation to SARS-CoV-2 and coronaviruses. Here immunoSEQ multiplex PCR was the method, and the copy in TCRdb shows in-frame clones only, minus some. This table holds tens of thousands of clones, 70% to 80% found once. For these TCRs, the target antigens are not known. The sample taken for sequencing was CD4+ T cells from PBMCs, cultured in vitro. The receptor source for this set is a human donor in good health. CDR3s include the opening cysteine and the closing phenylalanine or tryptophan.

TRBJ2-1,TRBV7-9,CASSLVPGPKYNEQFF
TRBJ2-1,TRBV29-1,CSPSGSGSYNEQFF
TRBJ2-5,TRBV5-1,CASSLGRTTLYQETQYF
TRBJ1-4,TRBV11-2,CASSFQGYQNEKLFF
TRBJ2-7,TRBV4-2,CASSQERRQLPADEQYF
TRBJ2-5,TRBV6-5,CASANGETQYF
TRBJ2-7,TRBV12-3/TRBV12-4,CASSPLKYYEQYF
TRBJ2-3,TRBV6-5,CASSYSGVAGRDTQYF
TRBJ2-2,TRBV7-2,CASSSKRQSTGELFF
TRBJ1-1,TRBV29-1,CSGQGGGNTEAFF
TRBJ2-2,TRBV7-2,CASSPMADTGELFF
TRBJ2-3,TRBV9,CASSVAGGSTDTQYF
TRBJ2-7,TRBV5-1,CASSLASGVEQYF
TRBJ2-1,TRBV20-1,CSASEASEQFF
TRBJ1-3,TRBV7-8,CASSLRIGRSSGNTIYF
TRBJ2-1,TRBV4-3,CASSRVATGRSNEQFF
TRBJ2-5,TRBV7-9,CASSRTGVETQYF
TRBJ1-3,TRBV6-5,CASSRGLGNTIYF
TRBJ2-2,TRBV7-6,CASSQYKGISGELFF
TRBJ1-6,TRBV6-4,CASSELNGSPLHF
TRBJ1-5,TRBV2,CASSEYIQPQHF
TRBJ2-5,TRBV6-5,CASSYSGLATTAQYF
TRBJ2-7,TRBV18,CASSSRTDSYEQYF
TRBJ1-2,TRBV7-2,CASSSLGGYEGYGYTF
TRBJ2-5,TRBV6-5,CASRTSGTETQYF
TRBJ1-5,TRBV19,CASSRQGNSNQPQHF
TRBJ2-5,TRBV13,CASSLARGFQETQYF
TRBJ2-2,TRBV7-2,CASRTQTDTGELFF
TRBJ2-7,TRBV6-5,CASRETSGGYEQYF
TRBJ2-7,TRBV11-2,CASTTDRASYEQYF
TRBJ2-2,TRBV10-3,CAISESSGRLNTGELFF
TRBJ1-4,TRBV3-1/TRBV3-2,CASSPLQGEGEKLFF
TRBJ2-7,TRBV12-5,CASGSPGTGGLEQYF
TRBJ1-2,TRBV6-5,CASSPRGTGYGYTF